This entry concerns a single TCR beta chain. The data belong to a study of blood T cell repertoires in COVID-19. The CDR3 spans 13 residues. V was shortened by 0 bases and J by 6 bases, with 9 bases between the two germline ends. Germline CDR1 SGHRS, CDR2 YFSETQ. Only in-frame clones appear in the TCRdb table, and some are missing; sequencing was by immunoSEQ multiplex PCR. Among about 250,000 clones listed, around 89% were seen once. The sample consisted of PBMCs or T cells enriched from blood (not recorded which). The genes are TRBV5-1 and TRBJ1-2; D not certain. The sequence derives from a woman in her late teens or twenties who had recovered from COVID-19. CDR3: CASSLGAPDGYTF. The CDR3 DNA follows: TGCGCCAGCAGCTTGGGAGCGCCCGATGGCTACACCTTC.